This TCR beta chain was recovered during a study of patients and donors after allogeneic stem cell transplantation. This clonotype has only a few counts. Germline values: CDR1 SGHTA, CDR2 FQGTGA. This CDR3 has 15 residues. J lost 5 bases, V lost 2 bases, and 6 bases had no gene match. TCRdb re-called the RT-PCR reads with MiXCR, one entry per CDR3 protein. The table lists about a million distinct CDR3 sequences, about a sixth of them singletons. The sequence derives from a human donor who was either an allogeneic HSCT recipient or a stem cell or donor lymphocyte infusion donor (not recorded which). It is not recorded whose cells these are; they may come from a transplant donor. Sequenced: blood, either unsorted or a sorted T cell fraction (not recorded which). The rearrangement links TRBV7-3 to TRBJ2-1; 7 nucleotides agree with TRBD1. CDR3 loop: CASSLHGTDNNEQFF. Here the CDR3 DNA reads TGTGCCAGCAGCTTACATGGGACAGATAACAATGAGCAGTTCTTC. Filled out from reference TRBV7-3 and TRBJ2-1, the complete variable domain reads GAGVSQTPSNKVTEKGKYVELRCDPISGHTALYWYRQSLGQGPEFLIYFQGTGAADDSGLPNDRFFAVRPEGSVSTLKIQRTERGDSAVYLCASSLHGTDNNEQFFGPGTRLTVL.